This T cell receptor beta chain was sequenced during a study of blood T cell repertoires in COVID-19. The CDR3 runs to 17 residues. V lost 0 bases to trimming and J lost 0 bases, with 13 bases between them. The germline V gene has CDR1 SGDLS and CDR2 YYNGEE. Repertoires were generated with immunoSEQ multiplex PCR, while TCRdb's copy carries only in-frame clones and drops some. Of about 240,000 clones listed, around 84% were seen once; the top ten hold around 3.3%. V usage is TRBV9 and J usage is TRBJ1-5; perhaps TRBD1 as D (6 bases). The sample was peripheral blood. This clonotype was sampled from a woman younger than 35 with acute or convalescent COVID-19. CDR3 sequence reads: CASSVDVGGSSNQPQHF. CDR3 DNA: TGTGCCAGCAGCGTAGATGTAGGGGGTTCTAGCAATCAGCCCCAGCATTTT. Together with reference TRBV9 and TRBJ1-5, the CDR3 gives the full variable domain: DSGVTQTPKHLITATGQRVTLRCSPRSGDLSVYWYQQSLDQGLQFLIQYYNGEERAKGNILERFSAQQFPDLHSELNLSSLELGDSALYFCASSVDVGGSSNQPQHFGDGTRLSIL.